These T cell receptor beta chains were read from a single sample in a study of spatial heterogeneity in lung cancer. MiXCR was run by TCRdb on the 5' RACE reads, yielding one entry per CDR3 protein. Among approximately 29,000 distinct CDR3 sequences listed, 7.5% to 10% were seen once. This specimen consisted of PBMCs, obtained at surgery. The receptors were gathered from a female donor with early-stage non-small cell lung cancer. The CDR3 runs from the conserved cysteine through the conserved F or W. Fields, in order: clone size, D gene, J gene, V gene, CDR3 protein, CDR3 DNA. A D gene is named only where the DNA matches it firmly. Size values are once, few and many counts, or a class for expanded clones, and some rows have none.

NA,NA,TRBJ2-1,TRBV28,CASSAGQPDNEQFF,TGTGCCAGCAGTGCGGGACAGCCTGACAATGAGCAGTTCTTC
NA,NA,TRBJ1-2,TRBV6-5,CASRRQANYGYTF,TGTGCCAGCAGACGTCAGGCGAACTATGGCTACACCTTC
NA,NA,TRBJ2-1,TRBV7-9,CASSRRELLKGPIYNEQFF,TGTGCCAGCAGCCGCCGGGAGCTACTTAAGGGCCCTATTTACAATGAGCAGTTCTTC
many,TRBD2,TRBJ2-3,TRBV7-2,CASSLTAAGGTDTQYF,TGTGCCAGCAGCTTAACGGCAGCGGGAGGGACAGATACGCAGTATTTT
few,NA,TRBJ2-2,TRBV11-2,CASSLDLTDTGELFF,TGTGCCAGCAGCTTAGATCTAACGGACACCGGGGAGCTGTTTTTT
many,TRBD2,TRBJ2-7,TRBV30,CAWRSSGPSYEQYF,TGTGCCTGGAGATCTAGCGGTCCCTCCTACGAGCAGTACTTC
many,NA,TRBJ2-1,TRBV5-1,CASSLDPTALNEQFF,TGCGCCAGCAGCTTGGACCCGACAGCACTAAATGAGCAGTTCTTC
few,NA,TRBJ2-7,TRBV28,CASSDRRVSYEQYF,TGTGCCAGCAGTGACAGGAGAGTTTCCTACGAGCAGTACTTC
medium-sized,NA,TRBJ1-3,TRBV7-9,CAILRDSGNTIYF,TGTGCCATTCTGAGGGACTCTGGAAACACCATATATTTT
few,TRBD2,TRBJ2-3,TRBV2,CASSGGAGGFDTQYF,TGTGCCAGCAGTGGTGGGGCGGGAGGTTTCGATACGCAGTATTTT